Listed below are T cell receptor beta chains from one sample, sequenced in a study of T cell clonotyping in hematopoietic cell transplantation. Assay used: immunoSEQ multiplex PCR; TCRdb lists only in-frame clones, some missing. The repertoire consists of about 15,000 clones, with about 93% occurring once and the leading ten covering approximately 4.5%. The starting material was PBMCs, obtained 30 days after allogeneic stem cell transplant. These receptors originate from a male patient aged 60-69 years who had an allogeneic stem cell transplant from an unrelated donor, so the T cells may come from the graft donor. Some clones in this sample may be carry-over from other donors' samples. The CDR3 runs from the conserved cysteine through the conserved F or W. A D gene is named only where the DNA matches it firmly. The size entry is marked missing in some rows and otherwise reads once, few, many or a size class.

>TRBD2|TRBV7-9|NA|TRBJ2-3
TGTGCCAGCAGCCATGGCCGAGGTAGCGGGGACACAGATACGCAGTATTTT
CASSHGRGSGDTDTQYF
>TRBD1|TRBV13|NA|TRBJ1-2
TGTGCCAGCAGATTGTCAGGGGGCGGTCGGGGCTACACCTTC
CASRLSGGGRGYTF
>NA|TRBV6-6|NA|TRBJ2-7
TGTGCCAGCAGTCAACCAAGGATAGGGCCGGGCGAGCAGTACTTC
CASSQPRIGPGEQYF
>NA|TRBV6-5|NA|TRBJ1-5
TGTGCCAGCAGCCCCTCGGCAATTCAGCCCCAGCATTTT
CASSPSAIQPQHF
>NA|TRBV4-2|NA|TRBJ2-1
TGTGCCAGCAGCCAAAGTGACGCGAATGAGCAGTTCTTC
CASSQSDANEQFF
>TRBD1|TRBV2|NA|TRBJ1-1
TGTGCCAGCAGCGCACAGGGGACCCTGAACACTGAAGCTTTCTTT
CASSAQGTLNTEAFF
>TRBD1|TRBV10-1|NA|TRBJ2-7
TGCGCCAGCAGTGAGGGGACAGGGGGCGTTTACGAGCAGTACTTC
CASSEGTGGVYEQYF
>NA|TRBV21-1|once|TRBJ2-6
TGTGCCAGCAGCAAGCGACGAGGGGGGCTTTTATCTGGGGCCAACGTCCTGACTTTC
CASSKRRGGLLSGANVLTF
>TRBD1|TRBV6-6|NA|TRBJ2-7
TGTGCCAGCAGTTACCCTCGGCCGGACTGGCAGGGGGTGCAGTACTTC
CASSYPRPDWQGVQYF
>TRBD1|TRBV19|NA|TRBJ1-1
TGTGCCAGTAGTCCCCCCGGGACAGTGAACACTGAAGCTTTCTTT
CASSPPGTVNTEAFF
>NA|TRBV30|NA|TRBJ2-4
TGTGCCTGGAGTCCCTCAGGGGCGAGGGGAAACATTCAGTACTTC
CAWSPSGARGNIQYF
>TRBD1|TRBV5-5|NA|TRBJ1-1
TGTGCCAGCAGTCCACAGGGGGCGCGGACTGAAGCTTTCTTT
CASSPQGARTEAFF
>TRBD1|TRBV6-1|NA|TRBJ2-3
TGTGCCAGCAGTGGGGGACAGGGCACAGATACGCAGTATTTT
CASSGGQGTDTQYF
>TRBD2|TRBV11-2|NA|TRBJ2-5
TGTGCCAGCAGCCGACGGCTAGTCGCGGGGGACCAAGAGACCCAGTACTTC
CASSRRLVAGDQETQYF
>NA|TRBV6-5|NA|TRBJ2-1
TGTGCCAGCAGGCCCTGGGGGGGGCTGAATGAGCAGTTCTTC
CASRPWGGLNEQFF
>NA|TRBV14|NA|TRBJ2-3
TGTGCCAGCAGCCAAGTAGGGGGTGGCACAGATACGCAGTATTTT
CASSQVGGGTDTQYF
>NA|TRBV6-5|NA|TRBJ2-2
TGTGCCAGCAGTTACTCGGGCAGATCGAACACCGGGGAGCTGTTTTTT
CASSYSGRSNTGELFF
>NA|TRBV19|NA|TRBJ1-5
TGTGCCAGTAAATCGGGACCGACTCAGCCCCAGCATTTT
CASKSGPTQPQHF
>NA|TRBV29-1|NA|TRBJ1-1
TGCAGCGTGACAGGTCGGGTGAACACTGAAGCTTTCTTT
CSVTGRVNTEAFF
>TRBD2|TRBV6-1|NA|TRBJ2-1
TGTGCCAGCACCCACGGGACTAGCGGCTACAATGAGCAGTTCTTC
CASTHGTSGYNEQFF
>NA|TRBV27|NA|TRBJ1-2
TGTGCCAGCAGTACGCAGGGTGGGGGCTACACCTTC
CASSTQGGGYTF
>TRBD1|TRBV27|NA|TRBJ1-2
TGTGCCAGCAGTCTCGAGCCCGGACAGGGACCTGGCTACACCTTC
CASSLEPGQGPGYTF
>NA|TRBV5-1|NA|TRBJ1-5
TGCGCCAGCAGCCCCGGGAGTGGCAATCAGCCCCAGCATTTT
CASSPGSGNQPQHF
>NA|TRBV5-1|NA|TRBJ2-2
TGCGCCAGCAGCTTGCGTCTGACGGCTCCACTGAACACCGGGGAGCTGTTTTTT
CASSLRLTAPLNTGELFF
>NA|TRBV7-3|NA|TRBJ2-2
TGTGCCAGCAGCTCCCAAGGGGGTCCGAACACCGGGGAGCTGTTTTTT
CASSSQGGPNTGELFF
>NA|TRBV19|NA|TRBJ1-1
TGTGCCAGTAAGACACGAGGGAACACTGAAGCTTTCTTT
CASKTRGNTEAFF
>TRBD1|TRBV4-1|once|TRBJ2-5
TGCGCCAGCAGCCAACAGACAGGGGGAGAGACCCAGTACTTC
CASSQQTGGETQYF
>TRBD2|TRBV30|once|TRBJ2-5
TGTGCCTGGGGGACAGCGGGAGGGACCCAGTACTTC
CAWGTAGGTQYF
>NA|TRBV6-1|once|TRBJ1-5
TGTGCCAGCAGTGACGGGGGGGCCCAGCCCCAGCATTTT
CASSDGGAQPQHF
>TRBD1|TRBV7-9|NA|TRBJ2-3
TGTGCCAGCAGCCCGGACAGGGTCACAGATACGCAGTATTTT
CASSPDRVTDTQYF